This TCR beta chain originates from a study of T cells after yellow fever vaccination. Study conclusions and caveats: Faster peaking, at day 5 versus 15, marked a secondary response that was weaker.

Germline V lookup: CDR1 LGHNA, CDR2 YNFKEQ. This CDR3 spans 16 amino acids. Trimming left V 0 bases short and J 8 bases short, with 19 bases between. Universal primer sites and UMIs were introduced during 5'RACE template-switching synthesis of TCR cDNA. Via MiXCR, TCRdb re-called the 5' RACE reads, giving one row per CDR3 protein. The sample has some 500,000 distinct CDR3 sequences; about 13% are singletons. The table lists this clonotype with a few counts. Its matching antigen is unknown. Sequences were derived from PBMCs, sampled on the day of the yellow fever booster vaccination. This sequence originates from a man under 40 who received the YFV17D yellow fever vaccine. The V and J genes are TRBV4-2 and TRBJ1-2; the D gene is possibly TRBD1 (5 bases). Here the CDR3 DNA reads TGTGCCAGCAGCCAAGATTGGGCGGGAGGGGAGAGAGGCTACACCTTC. Residues: CASSQDWAGGERGYTF.